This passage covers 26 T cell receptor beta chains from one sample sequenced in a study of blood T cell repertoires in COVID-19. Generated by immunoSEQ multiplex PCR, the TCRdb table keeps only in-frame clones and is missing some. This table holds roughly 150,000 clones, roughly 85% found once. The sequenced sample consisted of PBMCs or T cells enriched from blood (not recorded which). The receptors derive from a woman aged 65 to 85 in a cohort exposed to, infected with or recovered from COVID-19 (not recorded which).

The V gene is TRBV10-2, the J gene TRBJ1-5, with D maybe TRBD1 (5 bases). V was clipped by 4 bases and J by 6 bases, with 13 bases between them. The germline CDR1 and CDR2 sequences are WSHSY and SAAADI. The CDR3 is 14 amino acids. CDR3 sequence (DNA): TGCGCCAGCAGTGGAGGTTTGGGGCGTCAGCCCCAGCATTTT. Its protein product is CASSGGLGRQPQHF.

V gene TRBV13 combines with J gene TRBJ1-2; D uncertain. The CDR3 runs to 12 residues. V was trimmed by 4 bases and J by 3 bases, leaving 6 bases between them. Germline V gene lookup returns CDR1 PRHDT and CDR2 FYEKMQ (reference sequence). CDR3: CASSSQDYGYTF. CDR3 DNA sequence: TGTGCCAGCAGCTCCCAGGACTATGGCTACACCTTC.

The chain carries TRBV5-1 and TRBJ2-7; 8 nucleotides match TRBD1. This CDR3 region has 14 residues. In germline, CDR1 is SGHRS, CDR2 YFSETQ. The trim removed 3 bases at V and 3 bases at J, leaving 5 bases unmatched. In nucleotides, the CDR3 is TGCGCCAGCAGCTCCCGGACAGGGAACTACGAGCAGTACTTC. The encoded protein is CASSSRTGNYEQYF.

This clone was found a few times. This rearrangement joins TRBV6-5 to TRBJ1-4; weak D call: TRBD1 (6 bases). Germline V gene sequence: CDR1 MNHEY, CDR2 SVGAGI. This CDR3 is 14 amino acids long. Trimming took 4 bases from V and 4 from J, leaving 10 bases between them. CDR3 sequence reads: CASSSGTLNEKLFF. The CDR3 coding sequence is TGTGCCAGCAGTTCCGGGACACTTAATGAAAAACTGTTTTTT.

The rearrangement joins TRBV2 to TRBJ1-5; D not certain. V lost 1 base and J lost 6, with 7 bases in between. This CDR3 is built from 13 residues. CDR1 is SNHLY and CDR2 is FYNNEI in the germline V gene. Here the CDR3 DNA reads TGTGCCAGCAGTGAAGGGTTTAGTCAGCCCCAGCATTTT. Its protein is CASSEGFSQPQHF.

CDR3 DNA: TGTGCCAGCAGCCGGCAGCCCCCTATAGCGGGAGAGACAGATACGCAGTATTTT. As protein: CASSRQPPIAGETDTQYF. V usage is TRBV6-2 or TRBV6-3 and J usage is TRBJ2-3; 9 positions agree with TRBD2. V lost 6 bases, J lost 3 bases, and 16 bases stayed unmatched. Per the germline V gene, CDR1 is MNHEY and CDR2 is SVGEGT. The CDR3 is 18 amino acids.

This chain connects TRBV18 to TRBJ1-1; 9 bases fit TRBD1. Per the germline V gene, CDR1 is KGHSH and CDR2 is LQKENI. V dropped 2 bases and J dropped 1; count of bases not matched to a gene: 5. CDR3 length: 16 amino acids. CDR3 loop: CASSPGTGSKNTEAFF. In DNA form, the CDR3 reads TGTGCCAGCTCACCAGGGACAGGGAGTAAGAACACTGAAGCTTTCTTT.

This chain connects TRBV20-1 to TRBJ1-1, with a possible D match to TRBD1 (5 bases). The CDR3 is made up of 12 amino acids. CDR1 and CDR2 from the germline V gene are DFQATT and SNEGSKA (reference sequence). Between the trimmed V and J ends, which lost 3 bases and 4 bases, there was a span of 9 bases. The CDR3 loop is CSASRRGTEAFF. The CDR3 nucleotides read TGCAGTGCTAGTCGGAGGGGCACTGAAGCTTTCTTT.

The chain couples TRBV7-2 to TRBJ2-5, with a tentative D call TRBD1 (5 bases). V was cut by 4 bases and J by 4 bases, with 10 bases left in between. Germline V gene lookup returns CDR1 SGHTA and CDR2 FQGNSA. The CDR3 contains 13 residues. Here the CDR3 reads CASSSRQIETQYF. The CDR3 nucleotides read TGTGCCAGCAGCTCCCGACAGATAGAGACCCAGTACTTC.

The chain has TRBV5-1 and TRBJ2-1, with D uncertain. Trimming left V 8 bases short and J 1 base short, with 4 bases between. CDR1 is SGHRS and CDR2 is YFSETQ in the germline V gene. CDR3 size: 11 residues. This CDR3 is CASRSYNEQFF. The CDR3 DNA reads TGCGCCAGTCGTTCCTACAATGAGCAGTTCTTC.

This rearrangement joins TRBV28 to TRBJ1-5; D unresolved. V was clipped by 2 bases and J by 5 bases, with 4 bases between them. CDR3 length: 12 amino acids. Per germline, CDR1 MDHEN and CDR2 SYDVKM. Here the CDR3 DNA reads TGTGCCAGCAGTTTAGTATATCAGCCCCAGCATTTT. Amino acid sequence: CASSLVYQPQHF.

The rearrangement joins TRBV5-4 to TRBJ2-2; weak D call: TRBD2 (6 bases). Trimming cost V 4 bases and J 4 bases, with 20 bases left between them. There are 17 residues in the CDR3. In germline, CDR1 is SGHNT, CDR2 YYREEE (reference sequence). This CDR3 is CASSDGGGQGGTGELFF. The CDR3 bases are TGTGCCAGCAGCGACGGGGGTGGGCAGGGCGGCACCGGGGAGCTGTTTTTT.

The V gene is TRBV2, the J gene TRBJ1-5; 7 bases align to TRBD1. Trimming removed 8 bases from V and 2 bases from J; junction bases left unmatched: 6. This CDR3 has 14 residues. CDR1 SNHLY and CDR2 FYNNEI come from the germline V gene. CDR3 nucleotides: TGTGCCAGCGGTCGGGACAGAGGCAATCAGCCCCAGCATTTT. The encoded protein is CASGRDRGNQPQHF.

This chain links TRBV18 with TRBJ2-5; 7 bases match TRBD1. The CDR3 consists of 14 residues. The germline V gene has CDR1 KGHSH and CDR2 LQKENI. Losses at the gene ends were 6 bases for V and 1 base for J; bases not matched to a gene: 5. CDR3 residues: CASSPGTAQETQYF. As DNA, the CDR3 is TGTGCCAGCTCGCCCGGGACAGCCCAAGAGACCCAGTACTTC.

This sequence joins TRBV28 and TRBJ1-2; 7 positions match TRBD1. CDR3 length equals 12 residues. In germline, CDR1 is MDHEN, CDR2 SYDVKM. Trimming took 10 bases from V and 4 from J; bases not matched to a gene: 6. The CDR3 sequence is CATRGGTYGYTF. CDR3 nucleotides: TGTGCCACCAGGGGGGGGACCTATGGCTACACCTTC.

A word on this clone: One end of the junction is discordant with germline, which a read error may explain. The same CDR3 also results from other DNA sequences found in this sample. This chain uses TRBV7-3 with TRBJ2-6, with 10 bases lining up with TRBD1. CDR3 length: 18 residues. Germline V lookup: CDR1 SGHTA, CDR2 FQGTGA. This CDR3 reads CASSYRDRGSSGANVLTF. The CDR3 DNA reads TGTGCCAGCAGCTACCGGGACAGGGGATCCTCTGGGGCTAACGTCCTGACTTTC.

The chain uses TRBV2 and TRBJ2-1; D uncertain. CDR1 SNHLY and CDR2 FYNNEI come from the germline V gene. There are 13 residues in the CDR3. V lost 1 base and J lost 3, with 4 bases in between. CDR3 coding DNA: TGTGCCAGCAGTGAAGGCAGCTACAATGAGCAGTTCTTC. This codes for CASSEGSYNEQFF.

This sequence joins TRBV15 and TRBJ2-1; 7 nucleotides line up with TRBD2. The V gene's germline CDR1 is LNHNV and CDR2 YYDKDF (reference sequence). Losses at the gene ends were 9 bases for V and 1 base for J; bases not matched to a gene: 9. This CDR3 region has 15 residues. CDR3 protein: CATTAGRGSYNEQFF. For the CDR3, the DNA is TGTGCCACGACAGCGGGGAGAGGATCCTACAATGAGCAGTTCTTC.

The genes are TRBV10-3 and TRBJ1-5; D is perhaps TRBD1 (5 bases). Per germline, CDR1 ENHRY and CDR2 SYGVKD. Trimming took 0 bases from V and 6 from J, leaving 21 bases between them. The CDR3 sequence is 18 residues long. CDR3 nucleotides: TGTGCCATCAGTGAGTCGACGGTGGGGGACTCCACGGGTCAGCCCCAGCATTTT. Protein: CAISESTVGDSTGQPQHF.

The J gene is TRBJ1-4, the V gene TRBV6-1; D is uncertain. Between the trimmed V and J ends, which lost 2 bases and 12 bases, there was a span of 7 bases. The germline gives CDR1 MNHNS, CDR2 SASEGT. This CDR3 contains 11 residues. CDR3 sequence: CASSETDELFF. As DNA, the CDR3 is TGTGCCAGCAGTGAAACAGACGAACTGTTTTTT.

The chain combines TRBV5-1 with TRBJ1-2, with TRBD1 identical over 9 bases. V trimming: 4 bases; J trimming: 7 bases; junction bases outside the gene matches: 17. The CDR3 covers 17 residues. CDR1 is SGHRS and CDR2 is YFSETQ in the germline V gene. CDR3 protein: CASSRDVGTGLDGGYTF. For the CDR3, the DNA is TGCGCCAGCAGCCGGGATGTCGGGACAGGGTTGGATGGTGGCTACACCTTC.

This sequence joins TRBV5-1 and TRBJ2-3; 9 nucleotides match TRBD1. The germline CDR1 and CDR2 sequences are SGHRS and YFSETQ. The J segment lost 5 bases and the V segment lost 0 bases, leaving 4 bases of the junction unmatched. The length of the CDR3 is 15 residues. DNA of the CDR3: TGCGCCAGCAGCTTGGGCTTGGACAGGGGAGATACGCAGTATTTT. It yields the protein CASSLGLDRGDTQYF.

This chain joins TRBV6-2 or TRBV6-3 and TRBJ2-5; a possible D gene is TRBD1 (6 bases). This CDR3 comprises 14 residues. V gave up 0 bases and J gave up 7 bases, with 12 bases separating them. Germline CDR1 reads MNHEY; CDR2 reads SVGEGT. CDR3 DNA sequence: TGTGCCAGCAGTTACTCGAATACAGGGTTGACCCAGTACTTC. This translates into CASSYSNTGLTQYF.

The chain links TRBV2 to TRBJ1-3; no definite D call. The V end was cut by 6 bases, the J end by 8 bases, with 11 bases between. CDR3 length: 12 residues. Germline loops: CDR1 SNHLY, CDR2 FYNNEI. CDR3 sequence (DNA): TGTGCCAGCAGCGCCTTCTTAGACACCATATATTTT. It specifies CASSAFLDTIYF.

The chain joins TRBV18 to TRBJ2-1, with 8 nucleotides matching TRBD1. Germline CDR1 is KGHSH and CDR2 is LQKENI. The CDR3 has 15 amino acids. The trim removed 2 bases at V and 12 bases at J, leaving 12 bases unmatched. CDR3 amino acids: CASSPGLTGDSRQFF. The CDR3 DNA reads TGTGCCAGCTCACCAGGTCTGACAGGGGATTCTAGGCAGTTCTTC.

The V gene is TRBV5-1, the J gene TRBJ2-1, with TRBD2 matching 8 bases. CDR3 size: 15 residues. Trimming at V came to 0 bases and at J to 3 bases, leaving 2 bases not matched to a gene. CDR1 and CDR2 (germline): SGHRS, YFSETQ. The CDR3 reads CASSLVGLGYNEQFF. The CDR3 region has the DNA TGCGCCAGCAGCTTGGTGGGACTAGGCTACAATGAGCAGTTCTTC.